The clone carrying this TCR beta chain was seen a few times. Its matching antigen is unknown. These data originate in a study of identical twins. The ends were cut back, 6 bases at V and 2 bases at J, with 13 bases in the middle. CDR3 length: 15 residues. Whole-study findings and limits: The conclusions drew on cross-sectional statistical analysis instead of tracking the same donors. Possibly, invariant MAIT and iNKT cells partly confounded zero-insertion analyses.

One entry per CDR3 protein, called by TCRdb with MiXCR from the 5' RACE reads. The sample includes about 890,000 distinct CDR3 sequences, 9% to 15% of them seen just once. The data also belong to a second study, concerning yellow fever vaccine responses in identical twins.

Material: PBMCs. V usage is TRBV12-3 or TRBV12-4 and J usage is TRBJ2-2; D is perhaps TRBD1 or TRBD2 (5 bases each). The clonotype comes from a woman aged 18 to 35 in good health. For the CDR3, the DNA is TGTGCCAGCAGGATTGAGGGACGAAACACCGGGGAGCTGTTTTTT. Its protein is CASRIEGRNTGELFF.